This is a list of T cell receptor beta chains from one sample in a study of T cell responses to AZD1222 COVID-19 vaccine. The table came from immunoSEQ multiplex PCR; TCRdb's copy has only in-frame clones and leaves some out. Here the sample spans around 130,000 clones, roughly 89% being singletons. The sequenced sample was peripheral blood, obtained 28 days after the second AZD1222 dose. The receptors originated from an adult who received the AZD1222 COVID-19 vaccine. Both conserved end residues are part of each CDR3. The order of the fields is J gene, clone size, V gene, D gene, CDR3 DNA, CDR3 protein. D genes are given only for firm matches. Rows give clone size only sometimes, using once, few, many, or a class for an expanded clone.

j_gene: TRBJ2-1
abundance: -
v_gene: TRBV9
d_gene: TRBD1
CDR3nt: TGTGCCAGCGACAGGGGGAGCAATGAGCAGTTCTTC
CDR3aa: CASDRGSNEQFF

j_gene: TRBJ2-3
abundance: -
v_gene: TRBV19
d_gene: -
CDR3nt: TGTGCCAGTAGTCCGGGGGGCACAGATACGCAGTATTTT
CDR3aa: CASSPGGTDTQYF

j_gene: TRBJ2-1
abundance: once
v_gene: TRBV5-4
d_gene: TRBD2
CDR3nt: TGTGCCAGCAGCTCTCCGACTAGCGCCAACAATGAGCAGTTCTTC
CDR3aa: CASSSPTSANNEQFF

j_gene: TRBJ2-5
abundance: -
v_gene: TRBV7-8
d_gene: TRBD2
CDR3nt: TGTGCCAGCAGCGCCGGGACTAGCGGGGTAGGAGAGACCCAGTACTTC
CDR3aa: CASSAGTSGVGETQYF

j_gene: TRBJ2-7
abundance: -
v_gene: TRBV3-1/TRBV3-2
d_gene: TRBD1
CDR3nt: TGTGCCAGAAACGGGACAGGGGGCGACTACGAGCAGTACTTC
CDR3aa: CARNGTGGDYEQYF

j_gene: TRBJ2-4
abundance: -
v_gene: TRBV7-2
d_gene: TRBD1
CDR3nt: TGTGCCAGCAGCGAGGGACAGGGGGTTGGCAAAAACATTCAGTACTTC
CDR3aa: CASSEGQGVGKNIQYF

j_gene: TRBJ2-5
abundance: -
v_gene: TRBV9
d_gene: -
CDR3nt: TGTGCCAGCAGCGTAAGGTTCGGCGAGACCCAGTACTTC
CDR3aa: CASSVRFGETQYF

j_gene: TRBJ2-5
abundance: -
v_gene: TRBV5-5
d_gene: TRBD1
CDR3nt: TGTGCCAGCAGCCTGTTGACAGGGTGGGAGACCCAGTACTTC
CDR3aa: CASSLLTGWETQYF

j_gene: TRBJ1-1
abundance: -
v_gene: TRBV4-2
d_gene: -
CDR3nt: TGTGCCAGCAGCCAAGATTGGGGGGTCCCTGAAGCTTTCTTT
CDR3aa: CASSQDWGVPEAFF

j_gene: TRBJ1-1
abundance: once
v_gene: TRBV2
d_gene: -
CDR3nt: TGTGCCAGCAGTGACTGGGGAGGTAACACTGAAGCTTTCTTT
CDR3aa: CASSDWGGNTEAFF

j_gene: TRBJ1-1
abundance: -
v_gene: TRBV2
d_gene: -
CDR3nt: TGTGCCAGCAGTGGGCAGGGGCGAGTGAACACTGAAGCTTTCTTT
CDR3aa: CASSGQGRVNTEAFF

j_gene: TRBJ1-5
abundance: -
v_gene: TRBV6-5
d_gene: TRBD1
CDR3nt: TGTGCCACCAGGGGAGGGGGCGCAGGAAATCAGCCCCAGCATTTT
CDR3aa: CATRGGGAGNQPQHF

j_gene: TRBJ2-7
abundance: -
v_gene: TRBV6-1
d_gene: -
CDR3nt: TGTGCCAGCAGTGAAGCGTTGGGCGCGGGTTCCTACGAGCAGTACTTC
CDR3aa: CASSEALGAGSYEQYF

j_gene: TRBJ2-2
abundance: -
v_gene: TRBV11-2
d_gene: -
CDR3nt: TGTGCCAGCACCCCTAGAGCTCAGGGTTCGGCCGGGGAGCTGTTTTTT
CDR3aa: CASTPRAQGSAGELFF

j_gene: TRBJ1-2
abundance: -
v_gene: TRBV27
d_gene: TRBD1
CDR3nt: TGTGCCAGCAGCCCGACAGGGGGTAACTATGGCTACACCTTC
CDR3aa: CASSPTGGNYGYTF

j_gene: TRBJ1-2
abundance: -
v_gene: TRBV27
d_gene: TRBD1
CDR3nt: TGTGCCAGCAGTTTAAAGGGGACAGGGGTCCCCTCGTTCATCTATGGCTACACCTTC
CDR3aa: CASSLKGTGVPSFIYGYTF

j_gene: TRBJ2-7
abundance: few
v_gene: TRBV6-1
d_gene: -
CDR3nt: TGTGCCAGCAGTGATGTAGGGCGCCCCTACGAGCAGTACTTC
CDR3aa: CASSDVGRPYEQYF

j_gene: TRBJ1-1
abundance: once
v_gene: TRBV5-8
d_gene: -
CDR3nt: TGTGCCACCCGCTGGGGGCTGAACACTGAAGCTTTCTTT
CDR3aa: CATRWGLNTEAFF

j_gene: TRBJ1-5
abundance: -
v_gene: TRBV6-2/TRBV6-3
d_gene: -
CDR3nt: TGTGCCAGCAGCTCGACGGGGGAGAATCAGCCCCAGCATTTT
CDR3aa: CASSSTGENQPQHF

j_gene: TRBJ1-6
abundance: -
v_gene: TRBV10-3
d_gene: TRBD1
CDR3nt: TGTGCCATCAGATCCGGGGGGGACAGGCGGGATTCACCCCTCCACTTT
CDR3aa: CAIRSGGDRRDSPLHF

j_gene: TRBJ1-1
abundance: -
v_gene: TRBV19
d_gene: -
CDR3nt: TGTGCCAGTAGAACACAGAATGTGAACACTGAAGCTTTCTTT
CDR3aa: CASRTQNVNTEAFF

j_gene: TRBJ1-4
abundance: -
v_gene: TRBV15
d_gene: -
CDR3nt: TGTGCCACCAGCGTTAAGGGGGAAACTAATGAAAAACTGTTTTTT
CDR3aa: CATSVKGETNEKLFF

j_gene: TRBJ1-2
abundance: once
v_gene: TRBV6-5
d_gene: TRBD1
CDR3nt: TGTGCCAGCTGGAGGGGAGGACAGGGGCACTATGGCTACACCTTC
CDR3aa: CASWRGGQGHYGYTF

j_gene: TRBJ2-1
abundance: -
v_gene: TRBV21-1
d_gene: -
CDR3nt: TGTGCCAGCAGCAAAGATAAAGGGGCTAGCGGGAGACCGAGTAAGAGCGGCGAGCAGTTCTTC
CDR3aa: CASSKDKGASGRPSKSGEQFF

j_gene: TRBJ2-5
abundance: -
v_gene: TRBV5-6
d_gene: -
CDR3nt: TGTGCCAGCAGCTTGCAGGGTCAGGGAGAGACCCAGTACTTC
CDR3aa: CASSLQGQGETQYF

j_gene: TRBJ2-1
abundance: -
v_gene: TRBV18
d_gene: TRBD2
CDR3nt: TGTGCCAGCTCACCACTAGCGGGGGAGGAGTTCTTC
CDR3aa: CASSPLAGEEFF

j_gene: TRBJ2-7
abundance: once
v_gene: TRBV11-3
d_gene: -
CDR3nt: TGTGCCAGCACCCCCAGCGGGACAGGAACCTACGAGCAGTACTTC
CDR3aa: CASTPSGTGTYEQYF

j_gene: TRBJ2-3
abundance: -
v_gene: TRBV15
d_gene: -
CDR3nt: TGTGCCACCAGCAGAGGGGGGGTAGATACGCAGTATTTT
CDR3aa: CATSRGGVDTQYF